These 26 T cell receptor beta chains came from one sample sequenced in a study of blood T cell repertoires in COVID-19 (dated by TCRdb to 2020 to 2022). Library creation used the immunoSEQ multiplex PCR assay. TCRdb provides this immuneACCESS table in a form limited to in-frame rearrangements. Some clones are lacking; in checked studies, under half of them reflect an unresolved V gene, and why the rest are absent is not known. This sample lists around 97,000 clones; 82% were detected once. More than 9% of the sample rests with the top ten. The specimen sequenced was peripheral blood. The receptors come from a man aged 70 or older with acute or convalescent COVID-19.

This rearrangement joins TRBV5-1 to TRBJ2-2, with 15 positions matching TRBD2. The V segment lost 4 bases and the J segment 0 bases; nucleotides outside the gene matches: 4. CDR3 size: 18 residues. Germline CDR1 and CDR2: SGHRS and YFSETQ. The CDR3 is CASSRGLAGGPNTGELFF. CDR3 sequence (DNA): TGCGCCAGCAGCCGAGGACTAGCGGGGGGGCCGAACACCGGGGAGCTGTTTTTT.

The CDR3 loop is CASSSIDSLNTEAFF. CDR3 nucleotide sequence: TGCGCCAGCAGCTCAATAGACAGCCTGAACACTGAAGCTTTCTTT. The rearrangement joins TRBV5-1 to TRBJ1-1; D may be TRBD1 (5 bases). Germline loops: CDR1 SGHRS, CDR2 YFSETQ. The CDR3 is 15 amino acids. V dropped 3 bases and J dropped 0 bases, with 12 bases sitting between them.

The sample holds one count of this clone. The CDR3 loop is CASIPDSSDTQYF. CDR3 nucleotide sequence: TGTGCCAGCATCCCGGACTCCTCAGATACGCAGTATTTT. This chain connects TRBV6-6 to TRBJ2-3; possible D gene TRBD2, 5 bases. V lost 7 bases and J lost 4, with 12 bases in between. The CDR3 loop spans 13 amino acids. Germline loops: CDR1 MNHNY, CDR2 SVGAGI (reference sequence).

This clone showed up just a few times. The chain recombines TRBV7-2 with TRBJ1-5; D is possibly TRBD1 (5 bases). The CDR3 is 16 residues long. CDR1 SGHTA and CDR2 FQGNSA come from the germline V gene. Trimming took 5 bases from V and 0 from J, leaving 14 bases between them. CDR3 in DNA: TGTGCCAGCAGCGCCCAGGGTGTATATAGCAATCAGCCCCAGCATTTT. It yields the protein CASSAQGVYSNQPQHF.

The chain has TRBV7-8 and TRBJ1-5, with D maybe TRBD1 (5 bases). The germline CDR1 and CDR2 sequences are SGHVS and FQNEAQ. With 5 bases removed from V and 4 bases from J, the gap between germline ends came to 21 bases. The CDR3 runs 17 residues. The CDR3 bases are TGTGCCAGCAGCCGAGGGGTAGGACTTATGGAAAATCAGCCCCAGCATTTT. Translation: CASSRGVGLMENQPQHF.

This chain connects TRBV12-3 or TRBV12-4 to TRBJ1-5; D not certain. The ends were cut back, 8 bases at V and 2 bases at J, with 7 bases in the middle. The CDR3 spans 12 residues. CDR3 nucleotides: TGTGCCAGCCGGGGTGGCAATCAGCCCCAGCATTTT. It is translated as CASRGGNQPQHF.

This clone came up a few times. The chain is built from TRBV28 and TRBJ2-7; TRBD2 is a possible D gene (6 bases). The germline V and J ends were trimmed by 4 bases and 0 bases, with 13 bases remaining between them. The CDR3 is made up of 15 amino acids. Germline CDR1 and CDR2: MDHEN and SYDVKM. The CDR3 nucleotides are TGTGCCAGCAGTTCCCGGGGTAGCGGCTCCTACGAGCAGTACTTC. Protein: CASSSRGSGSYEQYF.

This chain's CDR3 is CASSPPVGLASETQYF. The DNA for the CDR3 is TGTGCCAGCAGCCCCCCCGTGGGACTAGCAAGCGAGACCCAGTACTTC. J is TRBJ2-5 and V is TRBV28; TRBD2 aligns across 9 bases. The CDR3 spans 16 residues. The germline V gene has CDR1 MDHEN and CDR2 SYDVKM. The junction had 13 bases not matched to a gene; V was cut back by 6 bases and J by 5 bases.

CDR3 sequence: CAWSMGSGGRNEQYF. The CDR3 DNA reads as TGTGCCTGGAGTATGGGGTCGGGAGGTCGGAACGAGCAGTACTTC. V usage is TRBV30 and J usage is TRBJ2-7; TRBD2 aligns across 7 bases. Germline CDR1 reads GTSNPN; CDR2 reads SVGIG (reference sequence). Trimming cost V 2 bases and J 5 bases; bases outside gene matches: 12. CDR3 length: 15 amino acids.

DNA of the CDR3: TGTGCCAGCTCACCACCGCAGGGACAGGGTACACAAAACTATGGCTACACCTTC. Its protein product is CASSPPQGQGTQNYGYTF. The V call is TRBV18, the J call TRBJ1-2, with 9 bases identical to TRBD1. Germline V CDR1 and CDR2: KGHSH, LQKENI. Trimming cost V 0 bases and J 2 bases; bases outside gene matches: 10. The CDR3 runs 18 residues.

The V and J genes are TRBV14 and TRBJ2-7; possible D gene TRBD1, 6 bases. Per germline, CDR1 SGHDN and CDR2 FVKESK. Trimming stripped 3 bases from V and 7 bases from J, with 22 bases between. The CDR3 covers 16 residues. The CDR3: CASSHRGTVLPGEQYF. The CDR3 DNA reads TGTGCCAGCAGCCATAGGGGGACCGTGCTACCGGGGGAGCAGTACTTC.

The rearrangement joins TRBV2 to TRBJ2-1; 14 bases are a match to TRBD2. Trimming at V came to 5 bases and at J to 0 bases, leaving 6 bases not matched to a gene. The CDR3 runs to 18 residues. CDR1 and CDR2 from the germline V gene are SNHLY and FYNNEI. Here the CDR3 DNA reads TGTGCCAGCAGTCGGGGACTAGCGGGAGACGGCTCCTACAATGAGCAGTTCTTC. This translates into CASSRGLAGDGSYNEQFF.

The rearrangement links TRBV9 to TRBJ1-5; TRBD1 agrees at 7 bases. The CDR3 spans 16 residues. Germline values: CDR1 SGDLS, CDR2 YYNGEE. With 2 bases clipped from V and 2 bases from J, the junction kept 7 bases outside the gene matches. CDR3 sequence: CASSVGTGVGNQPQHF. As DNA, the CDR3 is TGTGCCAGCAGCGTGGGAACAGGGGTTGGCAATCAGCCCCAGCATTTT.

This chain joins TRBV7-8 and TRBJ1-2; D is perhaps TRBD1 (5 bases). Germline V CDR1 and CDR2: SGHVS, FQNEAQ. The length of the CDR3 is 13 residues. V lost 10 bases and J 7 bases, leaving 19 bases between the germline ends. The chain's CDR3 is CAIGTRRGFGYTF. Here the CDR3 DNA reads TGTGCCATAGGGACCAGACGGGGGTTTGGCTACACCTTC.

There are a few counts of this clone. The chain couples TRBV10-2 to TRBJ1-5, with 9 bases identical to TRBD1. Trimming cost V 6 bases and J 7 bases; bases outside gene matches: 7. The CDR3 is 14 residues long. CDR1 WSHSY and CDR2 SAAADI come from the germline V gene. CDR3 DNA: TGCGCCAGCAGGGGACAGGGAGTCATACAGCCCCAGCATTTT. Its protein product is CASRGQGVIQPQHF.

This sequence joins TRBV6-2 or TRBV6-3 and TRBJ2-7; 10 nucleotides line up with TRBD2. Losses at the gene ends were 0 bases for V and 4 bases for J; bases not matched to a gene: 15. Germline loops: CDR1 MNHEY, CDR2 SVGEGT. This CDR3 is 19 amino acids long. The CDR3, as DNA: TGTGCCAGCAGTTACTCTGAAGTTCGAGCGGGAGGGAGTAGGTACGAGCAGTACTTC. Translated: CASSYSEVRAGGSRYEQYF.

The chain couples TRBV6-5 to TRBJ1-2, with D possibly matching TRBD1 (6 bases). V dropped 6 bases and J dropped 2 bases, with 13 bases sitting between them. Per the germline V gene, CDR1 is MNHEY and CDR2 is SVGAGI. The CDR3 has 14 amino acids. The CDR3 region has the DNA TGTGCCAGCAGATCTCATACAGGGAACTATGGCTACACCTTC. Translating gives CASRSHTGNYGYTF.

This chain connects TRBV28 to TRBJ1-2; D not resolved. This CDR3 region has 13 residues. CDR1 is MDHEN, CDR2 SYDVKM, per germline. V was shortened by 7 bases and J by 4 bases, with 13 bases between the two germline ends. CDR3 region: CASTDGAIYGYTF. CDR3 bases: TGTGCCAGCACCGACGGAGCGATCTATGGCTACACCTTC.

The chain recombines TRBV11-2 with TRBJ1-3; D is unclear. The germline gives CDR1 SGHAT, CDR2 FQNNGV. CDR3 length: 15 residues. Trimming pared 1 base from V and 0 bases from J, leaving 7 bases between. In nucleotides, the CDR3 is TGTGCCAGCAGCTTAGCCTGGAGCTCTGGAAACACCATATATTTT. As protein: CASSLAWSSGNTIYF.

The V and J genes are TRBV5-6 and TRBJ2-7; perhaps TRBD2 as D (6 bases). Germline-derived CDR1 and CDR2 are SGHDT and YYEEEE. The CDR3 is made up of 13 amino acids. The germline V and J ends were trimmed by 6 bases and 2 bases, with 12 bases remaining between them. Here the CDR3 DNA reads TGTGCCAGCAACCTTGGCGGGACCTACGAGCAGTACTTC. The encoded protein is CASNLGGTYEQYF.

This chain links TRBV15 with TRBJ1-6; D gene ambiguous. Germline-derived CDR1 and CDR2 are LNHNV and YYDKDF (reference sequence). Trimming took 6 bases from V and 10 from J, leaving 13 bases between them. The CDR3 is 13 amino acids. The CDR3 bases are TGTGCCACCAGTAGGGCAGGAGGCTCACCCCTCCACTTT. Translating it yields CATSRAGGSPLHF.

V and J are TRBV14 and TRBJ1-1; TRBD1 is a possible D gene (5 bases). This CDR3 is 14 amino acids long. CDR1 is SGHDN, CDR2 FVKESK, per germline. V gave up 5 bases and J gave up 3 bases, with 13 bases separating them. This CDR3 is CASSGAGGDTEAFF. The CDR3 DNA reads as TGTGCCAGCAGCGGGGCCGGGGGGGACACTGAAGCTTTCTTT.

This rearrangement joins TRBV19 to TRBJ2-5, with 13 bases lining up with TRBD2. The CDR3 contains 18 residues. V lost 3 bases and J lost 2; bases outside the gene matches: 9. CDR1 and CDR2 from the germline V gene are LNHDA and SQIVND (reference sequence). CDR3 nucleotides: TGTGCCAGTAGTATGGGGGGGACTAGCGGGGTATCACAAGAGACCCAGTACTTC. Translated: CASSMGGTSGVSQETQYF.

This clone has only a few counts. The J gene is TRBJ2-2, the V gene TRBV4-3, with TRBD2 as a possible D gene (6 bases). Germline CDR1 and CDR2: LGHNA and YSLEER. V lost 0 bases, J lost 3 bases, and 11 bases lay in between. The CDR3 covers 16 residues. The CDR3 DNA is TGCGCCAGCAGCCAAGAATGGAGGGTAGACACCGGGGAGCTGTTTTTT. This sequence encodes CASSQEWRVDTGELFF.

In its sample, this clone was seen a few times. In nucleotides, the CDR3 is TGTGCCAGCAGTCCGGACAGACTAGCCAAAAACATTCAGTACTTC. Protein product: CASSPDRLAKNIQYF. The chain is built from TRBV2 and TRBJ2-4, with D possibly TRBD1 on 6 matching bases. CDR1 is SNHLY and CDR2 is FYNNEI in the germline V gene. The CDR3 is made up of 15 amino acids. The V gene lost 5 bases and the J gene lost 0 bases, with 11 bases spanning the gap. Variable domain in full (rest from reference TRBV2 and TRBJ2-4): EPEVTQTPSHQVTQMGQEVILRCVPISNHLYFYWYRQILGQKVEFLVSFYNNEISEKSEIFDDQFSVERPDGSNFTLKIRSTKLEDSAMYFCASSPDRLAKNIQYFGAGTRLSVL.

V is TRBV5-1 and J is TRBJ2-1; 9 bases align to TRBD1. V lost 2 bases and J lost 4; bases outside the gene matches: 1. This CDR3 spans 14 amino acids. Germline V gene sequence: CDR1 SGHRS, CDR2 YFSETQ. In nucleotides, the CDR3 is TGCGCCAGCAGCTTCGGACAGGGGTACAATGAGCAGTTCTTC. Its translation: CASSFGQGYNEQFF.